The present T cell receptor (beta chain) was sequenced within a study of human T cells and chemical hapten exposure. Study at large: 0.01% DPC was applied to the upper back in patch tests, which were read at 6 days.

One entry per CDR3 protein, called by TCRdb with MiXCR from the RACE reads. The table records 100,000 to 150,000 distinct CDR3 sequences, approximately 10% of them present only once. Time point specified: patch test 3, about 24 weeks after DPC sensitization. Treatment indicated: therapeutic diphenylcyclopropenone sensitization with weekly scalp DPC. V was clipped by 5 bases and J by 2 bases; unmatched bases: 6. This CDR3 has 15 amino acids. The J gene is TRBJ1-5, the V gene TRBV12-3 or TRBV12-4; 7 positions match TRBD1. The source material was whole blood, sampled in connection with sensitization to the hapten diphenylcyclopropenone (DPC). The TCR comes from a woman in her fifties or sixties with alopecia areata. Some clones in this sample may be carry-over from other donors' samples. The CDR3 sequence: CASSHAGGRNQPQHF. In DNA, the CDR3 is TGTGCCAGCAGTCACGCAGGGGGGCGCAATCAGCCCCAGCATTTT.